This passage covers 31 T cell receptor beta chains from one sample sequenced in a study of T cells in Graves' hyperthyroidism and ophthalmopathy. Researchers amplified the TCR beta CDR3 regions from RNA transcripts. A set of HTBI primers served as the primers for a first-round RT-PCR of the TCR CDR3. In TCRdb, the multiplex PCR reads were re-called with MiXCR into one record per CDR3 protein. There are 250,000 to 300,000 distinct CDR3 sequences in the sample; about 16% occur only once, and around 31% lies in the top ten. The source material was blood. The receptors shown here come from a woman between 50 and 59 years old with Graves' hyperthyroidism that later progressed to Graves' ophthalmopathy.

This clonotype occurred a few times. The chain combines TRBV3-1 with TRBJ2-6; D is unclear. Between the trimmed V and J ends, which lost 2 bases and 0 bases, there was a span of 8 bases. The CDR3 has 16 residues. The germline gives CDR1 LGHDT, CDR2 YNNKEL (reference sequence). CDR3 amino acids: CASSQPSISGANVLTF. For the CDR3, the DNA is TGTGCCAGCAGCCAACCTAGTATCTCTGGGGCCAACGTCCTGACTTTC.

V is TRBV5-5 and J is TRBJ1-2; D remains ambiguous. Germline values: CDR1 SGHKS, CDR2 YYEKEE (reference sequence). The V end was cut by 3 bases, the J end by 1 base, with 10 bases between. This CDR3 spans 14 amino acids. The chain's CDR3 is CASSSSDLNYGYTF. CDR3 nucleotides: TGTGCCAGCAGCTCGTCCGACCTTAACTATGGCTACACCTTC.

There are many counts of this clonotype. This chain connects TRBV12-3 or TRBV12-4 to TRBJ2-7, with TRBD1 identical over 9 bases. V lost 6 bases to trimming and J lost 6 bases; unmatched junction nucleotides: 15. The CDR3 is made up of 16 amino acids. Written as DNA, the CDR3 is TGTGCCAGCAGCCCCTCAACCGGGACAGGGCCGCGCGAGCAGTACTTC. As protein: CASSPSTGTGPREQYF.

This clonotype was seen many times. At one end the junction does not follow the germline gene, possibly because of a read error. V gene TRBV3-1 combines with J gene TRBJ2-3; D unresolved. Germline values: CDR1 LGHDT, CDR2 YNNKEL (reference sequence). The CDR3 contains 15 residues. The CDR3 bases are TGTGCCAACAGCCTGAGTGGGATCCGCACAGATACGCAGTATTTT. Amino acid sequence: CANSLSGIRTDTQYF.

This clonotype has a count of ten or more. The chain joins TRBV28 to TRBJ1-2; 10 bases agree with TRBD1. Germline values: CDR1 MDHEN, CDR2 SYDVKM. The ends lost 7 bases at V and 5 bases at J; junction bases unmatched: 16. The CDR3 runs 17 residues. CDR3 DNA: TGTGCCAGCAAAAGCACCTCCGACAGGGGGCTGATATATGGCTACACCTTC. This codes for CASKSTSDRGLIYGYTF.

The chain links TRBV12-3 or TRBV12-4 to TRBJ2-1, with D possibly being TRBD2 (6 bases). This CDR3 has 14 amino acids. Trimming left V 6 bases short and J 5 bases short, with 14 bases between. CDR3 protein: CASRSGSSNNEQFF. The CDR3 DNA sequence: TGTGCCAGCAGGTCCGGGAGTTCTAACAATGAGCAGTTCTTC.

This clonotype was recorded at least ten times. The V and J genes are TRBV27 and TRBJ1-6; no clear D. The germline V gene encodes CDR1 MNHEY and CDR2 SMNVEV (reference sequence). The length of the CDR3 is 13 residues. V gave up 2 bases and J gave up 8 bases, with 7 bases separating them. The CDR3 DNA is TGTGCCAGCAGTTTAGGCGGTTATTCACCCCTCCACTTT. It codes for CASSLGGYSPLHF.

Many counts were recorded for this clonotype. This chain uses TRBV27 with TRBJ2-5; a possible D gene is TRBD1 (5 bases). Germline loops: CDR1 MNHEY, CDR2 SMNVEV (reference sequence). Trimming pared 8 bases from V and 3 bases from J, leaving 7 bases between. The length of the CDR3 is 11 residues. Written as DNA, the CDR3 is TGTGCCAGCCAGGGTGAAGAGACCCAGTACTTC. Its translation is CASQGEETQYF.

This clonotype was counted a few times. A junction end diverges from the germline sequence, so it may reflect a read error. The rearrangement joins TRBV5-1 to TRBJ1-1; TRBD1 matches 7 bases. The CDR3 loop spans 16 amino acids. The germline V gene has CDR1 SGHRS and CDR2 YFSETQ. The CDR3 is CASSSRLQGTGTEAFF. The CDR3 coding sequence is TGTGCCAGCAGCTCGCGCTTACAGGGGACGGGCACTGAAGCTTTCTTT.

The chain couples TRBV5-6 to TRBJ1-6; D is ambiguous. This CDR3 contains 13 residues. The germline V gene has CDR1 SGHDT and CDR2 YYEEEE. V lost 5 bases and J lost 8, with 11 bases in between. DNA of the CDR3: TGTGCCAGCAGTAAGGACCTTTATTCACCCCTCCACTTT. This sequence encodes CASSKDLYSPLHF.

This clonotype came up many times. J is TRBJ2-7 and V is TRBV20-1; no firm D call. V was cut by 3 bases and J by 2 bases, with 8 bases left in between. CDR3 length equals 12 residues. Germline CDR1 and CDR2: DFQATT and SNEGSKA (reference sequence). CDR3 coding DNA: TGCAGTGCTAGTCCTCGGACCTACGAGCAGTACTTC. Translating gives CSASPRTYEQYF.

This chain links TRBV9 with TRBJ1-4; a possible D gene is TRBD1 (6 bases). Trimming took off 0 bases at V and 5 bases at J, with 11 bases between the two ends. Germline CDR1 reads SGDLS; CDR2 reads YYNGEE. There are 15 residues in the CDR3. The CDR3 spells CASSVDGQPNEKLFF. The CDR3 nucleotides read TGTGCCAGCAGCGTAGATGGACAGCCGAATGAAAAACTGTTTTTT.

This chain's CDR3 is CASSRARTGANVLTF. In nucleotides, the CDR3 is TGTGCCAGCAGCAGGGCACGCACTGGGGCCAACGTCCTGACTTTC. The rearrangement uses TRBV28 and TRBJ2-6; TRBD1 might be the D (5 bases). V was cut by 6 bases and J by 2 bases, with 11 bases left in between. The CDR3 is 15 amino acids. Per germline, CDR1 MDHEN and CDR2 SYDVKM.

In this sample, this clonotype turned up many times. The chain joins TRBV20-1 to TRBJ2-3; maybe TRBD1 (6 bases). This CDR3 contains 15 residues. CDR1 and CDR2 from the germline V gene are DFQATT and SNEGSKA (reference sequence). The ends were cut back, 0 bases at V and 1 base at J, with 11 bases in the middle. The CDR3 coding sequence is TGCAGTGCTAGAGATCTGGGGGCTGGCACAGATACGCAGTATTTT. It yields the protein CSARDLGAGTDTQYF.

This clonotype was recorded many times. This chain connects TRBV28 to TRBJ2-7; 7 bases agree with TRBD1. This CDR3 contains 14 residues. CDR1 and CDR2 from the germline V gene are MDHEN and SYDVKM. With 4 bases clipped from V and 3 bases from J, the junction kept 6 bases outside the gene matches. The CDR3 reads CASSYGPGGYEQYF. The CDR3 DNA follows: TGTGCCAGCAGTTATGGGCCAGGGGGCTACGAGCAGTACTTC.

This clonotype was found many times. The chain combines TRBV6-1 with TRBJ2-7, with TRBD1 identical over 9 bases. This CDR3 comprises 15 residues. CDR1 and CDR2 (germline): MNHNS, SASEGT. Trimming at V came to 5 bases and at J to 1 base, leaving 6 bases not matched to a gene. The CDR3 DNA sequence: TGTGCCAGCAGTTGGGACAGGGACTTATCCTACGAGCAGTACTTC. Residues: CASSWDRDLSYEQYF.

In this sample, this clonotype turned up a few times. The rearrangement uses TRBV28 and TRBJ2-4, with D unclear. V shed 6 bases and J shed 0 bases, with 15 bases lying between them. The CDR3 contains 16 residues. CDR1 and CDR2 from the germline V gene are MDHEN and SYDVKM. The CDR3 DNA reads TGTGCCAGCAGGTATACGGGCCCCCTAGCCAAAAACATTCAGTACTTC. Its protein product is CASRYTGPLAKNIQYF.

The rearrangement links TRBV28 to TRBJ2-1, with TRBD2 matching 14 bases. V was pared by 6 bases and J by 8 bases, with 12 bases of the junction left unmatched. Per the germline V gene, CDR1 is MDHEN and CDR2 is SYDVKM. This CDR3 comprises 17 residues. CDR3 amino acids: CASSPPGLAGATHEQFF. The CDR3, as DNA: TGTGCCAGCAGCCCGCCGGGACTAGCGGGAGCTACCCATGAGCAGTTCTTC.

This clonotype has at least ten counts. Here the CDR3 DNA reads TGTGCCAGCAGCCTAGCGGGAGTTCTGGCCAATGAGCAGTTCTTC. Protein sequence: CASSLAGVLANEQFF. The chain couples TRBV28 to TRBJ2-1; 10 positions match TRBD2. Trimming took 6 bases from V and 6 from J; bases not matched to a gene: 8. The CDR3 loop spans 15 amino acids. CDR1 MDHEN and CDR2 SYDVKM come from the germline V gene.

This clonotype was detected ten times or more. The rearrangement uses TRBV28 and TRBJ2-7; D possibly matches TRBD1 or TRBD2 (6 bases each). The CDR3 has 13 residues. V was pared by 5 bases and J by 5 bases, with 13 bases between. Per the germline V gene, CDR1 is MDHEN and CDR2 is SYDVKM. The CDR3: CASSPRGRNEQYF. DNA of the CDR3: TGTGCCAGCAGTCCCCGGGGGCGGAACGAGCAGTACTTC.

As to this clonotype: A much larger clone sits a single nucleotide away, making a read error possible. The chain combines TRBV28 with TRBJ2-7; D perhaps matches TRBD1 (6 bases). This CDR3 comprises 16 residues. Germline V CDR1 and CDR2: MDHEN, SYDVKM. V was shortened by 10 bases and J by 1 base, with 23 bases between the two germline ends. Here the CDR3 reads CANSPPGQFSSYEQYF. In DNA, the CDR3 is TGTGCCAACAGCCCACCCGGACAGTTTTCTTCCTACGAGCAGTACTTC.

This clonotype has a handful of counts. The chain combines TRBV10-2 with TRBJ2-3; TRBD2 agrees at 7 bases. Germline CDR1 reads WSHSY; CDR2 reads SAAADI. The CDR3 spans 14 residues. V shed 6 bases and J 5 bases; nucleotides not matched to a gene: 8. The CDR3 nucleotides are TGCGCCAGCAGCGCAAGGACTAGGGAAGATACGCAGTATTTT. Amino acid sequence: CASSARTREDTQYF.

The chain carries TRBV20-1 and TRBJ2-2; unclear D gene. Germline V gene data show CDR1 as DFQATT and CDR2 as SNEGSKA (reference sequence). Trimming left V 6 bases short and J 3 bases short, with 14 bases between. The CDR3 is 14 amino acids. DNA for the CDR3: TGCAGTGCCCGAGGTATTCCGGACACCGGGGAGCTGTTTTTT. The encoded protein is CSARGIPDTGELFF.

The J gene is TRBJ2-1, the V gene TRBV5-4; 8 nucleotides agree with TRBD2. The CDR3 runs to 15 residues. In germline, CDR1 is SGHNT, CDR2 YYREEE (reference sequence). The trim removed 1 base at V and 4 bases at J, leaving 4 bases unmatched. The CDR3 region is CASSLQRGPYNEQFF. The CDR3 nucleotides are TGTGCCAGCAGCTTGCAGCGGGGGCCTTACAATGAGCAGTTCTTC.

As for this clonotype: Being one base from a much bigger clone, this may be a read error. The CDR3 reads CSATDRSYERYF. CDR3 nucleotides: TGCAGTGCGACCGACAGATCCTACGAGCGGTACTTC. The chain links TRBV20-1 to TRBJ2-7; D may be TRBD1 (5 bases). Germline V gives CDR1 DFQATT, CDR2 SNEGSKA (reference sequence). The CDR3 runs 12 residues.

This clonotype was counted many times. This chain links TRBV9 with TRBJ2-1; 7 bases line up with TRBD2. J gave up 5 bases and V 6 bases, and 8 bases lay outside the gene matches. The CDR3 extends over 14 amino acids. The germline gives CDR1 SGDLS, CDR2 YYNGEE. This CDR3 is CASNRASGHNEQFF. The CDR3 DNA reads TGTGCCAGCAATAGGGCTAGCGGCCACAATGAGCAGTTCTTC.

The genes are TRBV20-1 and TRBJ2-1; 10 bases agree with TRBD2. Germline V gene lookup returns CDR1 DFQATT and CDR2 SNEGSKA (reference sequence). The J segment lost 9 bases and the V segment lost 3 bases, leaving 11 bases of the junction unmatched. The CDR3 spans 15 residues. The CDR3 DNA reads as TGCAGTGCTAGCCCTCTAGGAGCGGGAGGGGTTGAGCAGTTCTTC. This codes for CSASPLGAGGVEQFF.

CDR3 protein: CASSVQDGGTDTQYF. The CDR3 nucleotides read TGTGCCAGCAGCGTCCAAGACGGGGGCACAGATACGCAGTATTTT. V and J are TRBV5-4 and TRBJ2-3, with D perhaps matching TRBD2 (5 bases). Trimming cost V 4 bases and J 1 base, with 13 bases left between them. This CDR3 region has 15 residues. Germline V gives CDR1 SGHNT, CDR2 YYREEE (reference sequence).

In this sample, this clonotype turned up a few times. This chain links TRBV18 with TRBJ2-3; D might be TRBD1 (5 bases). Trimming stripped 0 bases from V and 7 bases from J, with 5 bases between. This CDR3 is 12 amino acids long. Germline V gives CDR1 KGHSH, CDR2 LQKENI. This chain's CDR3 is CASSPPDNTQYF. Here the CDR3 DNA reads TGTGCCAGCTCACCACCGGACAATACGCAGTATTTT.

This clonotype was picked up a small number of times. The V and J genes are TRBV4-1 and TRBJ1-6; 7 bases agree with TRBD1. V lost 5 bases to trimming and J lost 5 bases; unmatched junction nucleotides: 3. The CDR3 covers 14 residues. From germline, CDR1 is MGHRA and CDR2 YSYEKL. CDR3 in DNA: TGCGCCAGCAGCGTCGGGACAGATAATTCACCCCTCCACTTT. Encoded protein: CASSVGTDNSPLHF.

This clonotype was observed a handful of times. The chain recombines TRBV27 with TRBJ2-2; D uncertain. V was trimmed by 5 bases and J by 1 base, leaving 5 bases between them. This CDR3 has 13 residues. In germline, CDR1 is MNHEY, CDR2 SMNVEV (reference sequence). The CDR3 DNA reads as TGTGCCAGCAGTCGACGGAACACCGGGGAGCTGTTTTTT. It translates to CASSRRNTGELFF.